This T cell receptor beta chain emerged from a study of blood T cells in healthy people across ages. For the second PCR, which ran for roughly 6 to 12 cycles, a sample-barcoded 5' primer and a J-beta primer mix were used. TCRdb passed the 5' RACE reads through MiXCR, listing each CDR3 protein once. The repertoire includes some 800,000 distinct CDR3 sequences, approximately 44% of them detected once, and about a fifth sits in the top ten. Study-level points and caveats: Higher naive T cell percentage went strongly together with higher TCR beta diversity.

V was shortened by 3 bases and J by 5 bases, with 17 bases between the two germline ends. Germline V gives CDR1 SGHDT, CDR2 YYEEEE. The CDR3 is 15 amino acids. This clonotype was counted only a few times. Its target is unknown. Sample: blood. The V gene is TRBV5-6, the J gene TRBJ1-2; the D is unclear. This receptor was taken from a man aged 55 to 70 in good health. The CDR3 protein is CASSSLTRSSYGYTF. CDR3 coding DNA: TGTGCCAGCAGCTCACTTACCAGGAGCTCGTATGGCTACACCTTC.